This is a list of T cell receptor beta chains from one sample in a study of blood T cell repertoires in COVID-19. Generated by immunoSEQ multiplex PCR, the TCRdb table keeps only in-frame clones and is missing some. The sample yields 98,000 or so clones, 89% seen once. The sample comprised peripheral blood. The receptors were sampled from a man aged 55-75 years with COVID-19, enrolled during active disease. CDR3s include the opening cysteine and the closing phenylalanine or tryptophan. Each record gives: V gene, D gene, J gene, clone size, CDR3 protein, CDR3 DNA. A D gene is named only where the DNA matches it firmly. The listing skips clone size in some rows; elsewhere it reads once, few, many or a size class.

v_call: TRBV10-3
d_call: .
j_call: TRBJ2-1
clone_size: few
cdr3_aa: CAMGIGGDNEQFF
cdr3_nt: TGTGCCATGGGGATCGGAGGGGACAATGAGCAGTTCTTC

v_call: TRBV11-1
d_call: .
j_call: TRBJ2-2
clone_size: few
cdr3_aa: CASSLVGGMTGELFF
cdr3_nt: TGTGCCAGCAGCTTAGTAGGGGGAATGACCGGGGAGCTGTTTTTT

v_call: TRBV29-1
d_call: .
j_call: TRBJ1-3
clone_size: .
cdr3_aa: CSVVSSGNTIYF
cdr3_nt: TGCAGCGTTGTCAGCTCTGGAAACACCATATATTTT

v_call: TRBV5-4
d_call: TRBD1
j_call: TRBJ1-3
clone_size: .
cdr3_aa: CASSLATGSGNTIYF
cdr3_nt: TGTGCCAGCAGCTTGGCGACAGGGTCTGGAAACACCATATATTTT

v_call: TRBV21-1
d_call: .
j_call: TRBJ2-3
clone_size: .
cdr3_aa: CASSPGQGPLGTDTQYF
cdr3_nt: TGTGCCAGCAGCCCGGGACAGGGTCCCCTCGGGACAGATACGCAGTATTTT

v_call: TRBV5-1
d_call: TRBD2
j_call: TRBJ2-7
clone_size: .
cdr3_aa: CASSLPTSGGAYEQYF
cdr3_nt: TGCGCCAGCAGCTTACCGACTAGCGGAGGCGCCTACGAGCAGTACTTC

v_call: TRBV29-1
d_call: .
j_call: TRBJ1-2
clone_size: .
cdr3_aa: CSVDDGATKSYGYTF
cdr3_nt: TGCAGCGTTGACGATGGAGCAACCAAGTCCTATGGCTACACCTTC

v_call: TRBV6-1
d_call: TRBD2
j_call: TRBJ2-3
clone_size: .
cdr3_aa: CASSEYNGLAADTQYF
cdr3_nt: TGTGCCAGCAGTGAATATAATGGGCTAGCGGCAGATACGCAGTATTTT

v_call: TRBV5-1
d_call: TRBD1
j_call: TRBJ2-6
clone_size: .
cdr3_aa: CASSPPPGTGGGGANVLTF
cdr3_nt: TGCGCCAGCAGCCCGCCTCCGGGGACAGGGGGTGGAGGGGCCAACGTCCTGACTTTC

v_call: TRBV19
d_call: .
j_call: TRBJ2-7
clone_size: .
cdr3_aa: CASSIPGSEQYF
cdr3_nt: TGTGCCAGTAGTATACCGGGGTCCGAGCAGTACTTC

v_call: TRBV14
d_call: TRBD2
j_call: TRBJ2-2
clone_size: .
cdr3_aa: CASSRRPGLGTGELFF
cdr3_nt: TGTGCCAGCAGCCGGCGACCGGGACTAGGCACCGGGGAGCTGTTTTTT

v_call: TRBV27
d_call: .
j_call: TRBJ1-4
clone_size: .
cdr3_aa: CASSFYRETNEKLFF
cdr3_nt: TGTGCCAGCAGTTTTTACAGGGAAACTAATGAAAAACTGTTTTTT

v_call: TRBV6-2/TRBV6-3
d_call: .
j_call: TRBJ1-2
clone_size: .
cdr3_aa: CASSYPTNYGYTF
cdr3_nt: TGTGCCAGCAGTTACCCCACTAACTATGGCTACACCTTC

v_call: TRBV4-1
d_call: TRBD1
j_call: TRBJ1-4
clone_size: .
cdr3_aa: CASSQRLFRGLLEKLFF
cdr3_nt: TGCGCCAGCAGCCAACGATTATTCAGGGGGCTTTTGGAAAAACTGTTTTTT

v_call: TRBV2
d_call: TRBD2
j_call: TRBJ2-1
clone_size: .
cdr3_aa: CASSQGLAGVDEQFF
cdr3_nt: TGTGCCAGCAGTCAGGGACTAGCGGGAGTCGATGAGCAGTTCTTC

v_call: TRBV3-1/TRBV3-2
d_call: TRBD1
j_call: TRBJ1-2
clone_size: .
cdr3_aa: CASSPPTGVGGYTF
cdr3_nt: TGTGCCAGCAGCCCTCCGACAGGGGTGGGGGGCTACACCTTC

v_call: TRBV5-6
d_call: .
j_call: TRBJ1-2
clone_size: few
cdr3_aa: CASTFSRGYGYTF
cdr3_nt: TGTGCCAGCACCTTTTCAAGGGGGTATGGCTACACCTTC

v_call: TRBV6-1
d_call: TRBD2
j_call: TRBJ2-7
clone_size: .
cdr3_aa: CASSEGTSGAYEQYF
cdr3_nt: TGTGCCAGCAGTGAAGGGACTAGCGGAGCCTACGAGCAGTACTTC

v_call: TRBV18
d_call: TRBD2
j_call: TRBJ2-1
clone_size: .
cdr3_aa: CASSPSSGRAHNEQFF
cdr3_nt: TGTGCCAGCTCACCATCTAGCGGGAGGGCCCACAATGAGCAGTTCTTC

v_call: TRBV7-6
d_call: TRBD2
j_call: TRBJ2-1
clone_size: .
cdr3_aa: CASSLEPGGLAGAQDEQFF
cdr3_nt: TGTGCCAGCAGCTTAGAACCGGGTGGGCTAGCGGGAGCTCAAGATGAGCAGTTCTTC

v_call: TRBV7-9
d_call: TRBD2
j_call: TRBJ2-2
clone_size: .
cdr3_aa: CASSLAPLAGAGELFF
cdr3_nt: TGTGCCAGCAGCTTAGCTCCCCTAGCGGGAGCCGGGGAGCTGTTTTTT

v_call: TRBV7-9
d_call: .
j_call: TRBJ1-1
clone_size: few
cdr3_aa: CASSPNLGQTQGNTEAFF
cdr3_nt: TGTGCCAGCAGCCCTAACCTCGGACAGACTCAGGGGAACACTGAAGCTTTCTTT

v_call: TRBV3-1/TRBV3-2
d_call: .
j_call: TRBJ2-2
clone_size: .
cdr3_aa: CASSPSSGVDGELFF
cdr3_nt: TGTGCCAGCAGCCCTTCCTCAGGGGTGGACGGGGAGCTGTTTTTT

v_call: TRBV9
d_call: TRBD1
j_call: TRBJ2-7
clone_size: .
cdr3_aa: CASSVDGTASYEQYF
cdr3_nt: TGTGCCAGCAGCGTAGACGGGACAGCCTCCTACGAGCAGTACTTC

v_call: TRBV5-1
d_call: TRBD1
j_call: TRBJ1-1
clone_size: .
cdr3_aa: CASSLKQGGMNTEAFF
cdr3_nt: TGCGCCAGCAGCTTGAAACAGGGGGGGATGAACACTGAAGCTTTCTTT

v_call: TRBV6-5
d_call: .
j_call: TRBJ2-6
clone_size: .
cdr3_aa: CASSFHQAGANVLTF
cdr3_nt: TGTGCCAGCAGCTTCCACCAGGCTGGGGCCAACGTCCTGACTTTC

v_call: TRBV3-1/TRBV3-2
d_call: TRBD2
j_call: TRBJ2-1
clone_size: .
cdr3_aa: CASSRDSGNNEQFF
cdr3_nt: TGTGCCAGCAGCCGGGATAGCGGGAATAATGAGCAGTTCTTC

v_call: TRBV4-3
d_call: TRBD1
j_call: TRBJ1-2
clone_size: .
cdr3_aa: CASSQGVGTGSYGYTF
cdr3_nt: TGCGCCAGCAGCCAAGGCGTCGGGACAGGGAGTTATGGCTACACCTTC

v_call: TRBV5-1
d_call: TRBD1
j_call: TRBJ2-2
clone_size: .
cdr3_aa: CASSLEGQGVSGELFF
cdr3_nt: TGCGCCAGCAGCTTGGAGGGTCAGGGGGTTTCCGGGGAGCTGTTTTTT

v_call: TRBV19
d_call: .
j_call: TRBJ2-5
clone_size: .
cdr3_aa: CASSIAGRGETQYF
cdr3_nt: TGTGCCAGTAGTATAGCAGGAAGGGGGGAGACCCAGTACTTC

v_call: TRBV10-3
d_call: .
j_call: TRBJ2-7
clone_size: .
cdr3_aa: CAISGGTHSYEQYF
cdr3_nt: TGTGCCATCAGTGGCGGGACTCACTCCTACGAGCAGTACTTC

v_call: TRBV7-9
d_call: TRBD2
j_call: TRBJ2-1
clone_size: .
cdr3_aa: CASSRGGAWNEQFF
cdr3_nt: TGTGCCAGCTCCCGCGGGGGGGCATGGAATGAGCAGTTCTTC

v_call: TRBV11-2
d_call: .
j_call: TRBJ2-5
clone_size: .
cdr3_aa: CASSPNRVQETQYF
cdr3_nt: TGTGCCAGCAGCCCCAACAGGGTCCAAGAGACCCAGTACTTC

v_call: TRBV28
d_call: .
j_call: TRBJ1-1
clone_size: .
cdr3_aa: CASSPVNTEAFF
cdr3_nt: TGTGCCAGCAGTCCGGTGAACACTGAAGCTTTCTTT

v_call: TRBV4-2
d_call: .
j_call: TRBJ1-3
clone_size: .
cdr3_aa: CASSPSTAGNTIYF
cdr3_nt: TGTGCCAGCAGCCCGTCGACAGCTGGAAACACCATATATTTT

v_call: TRBV12-3/TRBV12-4
d_call: .
j_call: TRBJ1-5
clone_size: .
cdr3_aa: CASSQQGQPQHF
cdr3_nt: TGTGCCAGCAGTCAACAGGGTCAGCCCCAGCATTTT

v_call: TRBV30
d_call: .
j_call: TRBJ1-2
clone_size: .
cdr3_aa: CAWSGQAYSLAYGYTF
cdr3_nt: TGTGCCTGGAGTGGACAGGCGTATAGTCTAGCCTATGGCTACACCTTC

v_call: TRBV13
d_call: .
j_call: TRBJ2-1
clone_size: .
cdr3_aa: CASSLGAEFF
cdr3_nt: TGTGCCAGCAGCTTAGGGGCGGAGTTCTTC

v_call: TRBV12-3/TRBV12-4
d_call: .
j_call: TRBJ1-1
clone_size: .
cdr3_aa: CASSPLRNTEAFF
cdr3_nt: TGTGCCAGCAGTCCCCTCCGGAACACTGAAGCTTTCTTT

v_call: TRBV30
d_call: .
j_call: TRBJ2-2
clone_size: once
cdr3_aa: CAWNNRVEGELFF
cdr3_nt: TGTGCCTGGAACAACAGGGTGGAGGGGGAGCTGTTTTTT

v_call: TRBV6-6
d_call: .
j_call: TRBJ2-1
clone_size: .
cdr3_aa: CASSRRYNEQFF
cdr3_nt: TGTGCCAGCAGTCGTAGATACAATGAGCAGTTCTTC

v_call: TRBV7-9
d_call: .
j_call: TRBJ2-2
clone_size: .
cdr3_aa: CASSPYTGELFF
cdr3_nt: TGTGCCAGCAGCCCATACACCGGGGAGCTGTTTTTT

v_call: TRBV29-1
d_call: TRBD2
j_call: TRBJ2-1
clone_size: .
cdr3_aa: CSVELVAGVGNEQFF
cdr3_nt: TGCAGCGTTGAACTAGTAGCGGGAGTCGGCAATGAGCAGTTCTTC

v_call: TRBV7-8
d_call: .
j_call: TRBJ1-2
clone_size: .
cdr3_aa: CASPRRGANYGYTF
cdr3_nt: TGTGCCAGCCCCAGGCGGGGTGCTAACTATGGCTACACCTTC

v_call: TRBV6-5
d_call: TRBD2
j_call: TRBJ2-7
clone_size: .
cdr3_aa: CASSSSGTSGSYEQYF
cdr3_nt: TGTGCCAGCAGTTCGTCCGGGACTAGCGGGAGTTACGAGCAGTACTTC

v_call: TRBV9
d_call: .
j_call: TRBJ2-2
clone_size: .
cdr3_aa: CASSYNRQESTGELFF
cdr3_nt: TGTGCCAGCAGCTATAACCGACAGGAGTCAACCGGGGAGCTGTTTTTT

v_call: TRBV19
d_call: TRBD1
j_call: TRBJ1-6
clone_size: .
cdr3_aa: CASTPGQTFDSPLHF
cdr3_nt: TGTGCCAGTACTCCGGGACAGACGTTTGATTCACCCCTCCACTTT

v_call: TRBV9
d_call: .
j_call: TRBJ2-5
clone_size: .
cdr3_aa: CASSAPLRDQETQYF
cdr3_nt: TGTGCCAGCAGCGCTCCCTTGCGGGACCAAGAGACCCAGTACTTC